This T cell receptor (beta chain) was observed in a study of early T cells in non-severe SARS-CoV-2 infection. Study-wide background: Unsorted whole-blood RNA was sequenced in bulk, leaving chains unpaired.

Germline V gene data show CDR1 as SQVTM and CDR2 as ANQGSEA. The V end was cut by 3 bases, the J end by 7 bases, with 10 bases between. CDR3 length equals 12 residues. This clonotype was counted many times. Its antigen remains unidentified. Unique molecular identifiers tagged individual cDNA molecules. TCRdb reprocessed the 5' RACE reads with MiXCR, giving one entry per CDR3 protein. The sample shows tens of thousands of distinct CDR3 sequences, under 11% of them seen only once. Study-wide points: A preference for anti-spike CD8 responses marked VDJdb matching, which missed private and CD4 specificities.

The sequence came from an adult who was a healthcare worker with PCR-confirmed SARS-CoV-2 infection or an uninfected control (not recorded which). Source material: whole blood. V usage is TRBV29-1 and J usage is TRBJ2-1; D unresolved. CDR3 in DNA: TGCAGCGTTGACTCCCCGAGAAATGAGCAGTTCTTC. It codes for CSVDSPRNEQFF.